This TCR beta chain appears in the sequencing data of a study of CD8+CD57+ T cells in acquired aplastic anemia. Overall study context: Sorted CD4+ and CD8+ cells gave an average of about 3.4 ug of DNA.

This clonotype was counted many times. Those patients picked for sequencing had displayed CD8+CD57+ cell expansion on flow cytometry. This CDR3 has 15 amino acids. V was clipped by 4 bases and J by 5 bases, with 16 bases between them. Germline lookup yields CDR1 KGHDR and CDR2 SFDVKD. The template for TCR beta VDJ and CDR3 sequence profiling was genomic DNA. One entry per CDR3 protein, called by TCRdb with MiXCR from the reads. Among roughly 500,000 distinct CDR3 sequences listed, around 30% were seen once. The sample consisted of sorted CD4+, CD8+, or CD8+CD57+ T cells (not recorded which) from PBMCs. The clonotype was recovered from a human donor with aplastic anemia. This chain links TRBV24-1 with TRBJ2-5, with D possibly TRBD2 on 6 matching bases. The CDR3 protein is CATSERGFSRETQYF. The CDR3 DNA sequence: TGTGCCACCAGTGAGCGGGGATTCTCTAGGGAGACCCAGTACTTC.